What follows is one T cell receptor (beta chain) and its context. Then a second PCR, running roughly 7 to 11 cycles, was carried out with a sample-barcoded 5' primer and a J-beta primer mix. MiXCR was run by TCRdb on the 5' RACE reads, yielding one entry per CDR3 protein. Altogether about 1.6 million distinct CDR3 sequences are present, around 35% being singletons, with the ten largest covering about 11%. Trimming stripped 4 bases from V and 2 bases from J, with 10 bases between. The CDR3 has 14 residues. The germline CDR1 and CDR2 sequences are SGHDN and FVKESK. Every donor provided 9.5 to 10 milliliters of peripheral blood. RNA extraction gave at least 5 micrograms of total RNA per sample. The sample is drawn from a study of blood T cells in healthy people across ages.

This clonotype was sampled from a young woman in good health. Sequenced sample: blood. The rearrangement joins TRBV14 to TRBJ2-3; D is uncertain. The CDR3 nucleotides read TGTGCCAGCAGCCCCAGCTCAGTCACAGATACGCAGTATTTT. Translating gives CASSPSSVTDTQYF.